The clone carrying this TCR beta chain was recorded a few times. Its antigen remains unidentified. The record originates from a study of T-cell reconstitution after alpha-beta-depleted transplantation in children. Points from the study as a whole: At the one-year point after transplant, T-cell counts and TCRbeta diversity were found to come mostly from T cells that had been newly produced.

Preparing the TCRbeta library involved the use of unique molecular identifiers. One entry per CDR3 protein results from TCRdb running MiXCR on the PCR reads. The table includes about 980,000 distinct CDR3 sequences, roughly 31% detected once. CDR3 length: 18 residues. Between the trimmed V and J ends, which lost 8 bases and 0 bases, there was a span of 24 bases. This specimen was PBMCs, mostly from graft donor cells, taken 360 days after TCRalphabeta/CD19-depleted stem cell transplant. The receptor was isolated from a boy younger than two who had a stem cell transplant for SCID, so the T cells may come from the graft donor. V and J are TRBV12-3 or TRBV12-4 and TRBJ2-3; possibly TRBD2 for D (6 bases). This chain's CDR3 is CASSHSGVPVLSTDTQYF. The CDR3 coding sequence is TGTGCCAGCTCCCATTCGGGGGTCCCCGTACTTAGCACAGATACGCAGTATTTT.